Shown below are 2 T cell receptor beta chains from a single sample sequenced in a study of PD-1 blockade in classical Hodgkin lymphoma. In every patient, relapse followed autologous stem cell transplantation, while exposure to brentuximab vedotin differed. Produced via immunoSEQ multiplex PCR; TCRdb's table is partial and in-frame only. This sample carries about 100,000 clones, approximately 88% of them seen once, and the ten largest clones take 10% to 15%. This material consisted of peripheral blood mononuclear cells (PBMCs), taken at baseline. The receptors originated from a human donor with classical Hodgkin lymphoma.

This chain joins TRBV9 and TRBJ2-3; a weak D match, TRBD1 (6 bases). V was shortened by 4 bases and J by 6 bases, with 18 bases between the two germline ends. Germline CDR1 and CDR2: SGDLS and YYNGEE. This CDR3 contains 15 residues. CDR3 sequence (DNA): TGTGCCAGCAGCTCCCCGTGGGGGCAAATCGATACGCAGTATTTT. This sequence encodes CASSSPWGQIDTQYF.

This chain uses TRBV10-3 with TRBJ2-3; the match to TRBD2 covers 9 bases. This CDR3 region has 14 residues. V shed 11 bases and J 6 bases; nucleotides not matched to a gene: 12. Germline V CDR1 and CDR2: ENHRY, SYGVKD. As DNA, the CDR3 is TGTGCCCACGCGGGAGCGGGAGGAACGGATACGCAGTATTTT. It specifies CAHAGAGGTDTQYF.